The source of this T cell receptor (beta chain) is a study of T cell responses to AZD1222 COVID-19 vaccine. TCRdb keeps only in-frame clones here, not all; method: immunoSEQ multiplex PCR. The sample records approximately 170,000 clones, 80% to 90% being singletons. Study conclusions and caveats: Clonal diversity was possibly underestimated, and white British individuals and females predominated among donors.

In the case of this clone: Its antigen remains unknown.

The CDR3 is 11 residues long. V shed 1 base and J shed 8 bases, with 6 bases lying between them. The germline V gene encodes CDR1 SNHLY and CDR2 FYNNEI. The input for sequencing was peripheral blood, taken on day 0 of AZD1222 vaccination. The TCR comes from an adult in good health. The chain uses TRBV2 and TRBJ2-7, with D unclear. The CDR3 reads CASSEVEKQYF. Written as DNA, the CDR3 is TGTGCCAGCAGTGAAGTGGAAAAGCAGTACTTC.